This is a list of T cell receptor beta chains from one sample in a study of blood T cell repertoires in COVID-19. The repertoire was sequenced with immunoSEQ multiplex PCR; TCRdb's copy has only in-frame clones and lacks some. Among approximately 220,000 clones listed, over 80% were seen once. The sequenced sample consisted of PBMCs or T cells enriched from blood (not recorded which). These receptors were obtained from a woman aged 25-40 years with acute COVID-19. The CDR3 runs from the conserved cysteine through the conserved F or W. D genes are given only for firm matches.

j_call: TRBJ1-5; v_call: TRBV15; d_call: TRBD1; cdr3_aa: CATSSRDRADSNQPQHF; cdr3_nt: TGTGCCACCAGCAGCCGAGACAGGGCCGATAGCAATCAGCCCCAGCATTTT
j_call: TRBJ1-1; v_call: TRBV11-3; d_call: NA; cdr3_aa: CASSFSGNTEAFF; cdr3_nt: TGTGCCAGCAGCTTTTCCGGGAACACTGAAGCTTTCTTT
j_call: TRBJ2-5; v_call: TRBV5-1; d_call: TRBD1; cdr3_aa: CASSLVTGDGETQYF; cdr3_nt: TGCGCCAGCAGCTTGGTGACAGGGGATGGAGAGACCCAGTACTTC
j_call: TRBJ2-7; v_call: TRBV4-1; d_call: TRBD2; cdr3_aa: CASSQDHGLAGGSYEQYF; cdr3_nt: TGCGCCAGCAGCCAAGATCACGGACTAGCGGGGGGGTCTTACGAGCAGTACTTC
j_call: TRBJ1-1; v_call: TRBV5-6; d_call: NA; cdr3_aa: CASSLGGPSTEAFF; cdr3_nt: TGTGCCAGCAGCTTGGGAGGGCCCAGCACTGAAGCTTTCTTT
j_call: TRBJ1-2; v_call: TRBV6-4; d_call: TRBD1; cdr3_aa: CASRSGTGGGYTF; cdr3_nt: TGTGCCAGCAGATCCGGGACAGGGGGTGGCTACACCTTC
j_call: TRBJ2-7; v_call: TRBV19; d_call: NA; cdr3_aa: CASSIPRGRTYEQYF; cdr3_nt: TGTGCCAGTAGTATTCCCAGGGGTCGAACCTACGAGCAGTACTTC
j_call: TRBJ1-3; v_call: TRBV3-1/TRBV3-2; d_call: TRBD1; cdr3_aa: CASSQVTGVGNTIYF; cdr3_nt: TGTGCCAGCAGCCAAGTAACAGGGGTAGGAAACACCATATATTTT
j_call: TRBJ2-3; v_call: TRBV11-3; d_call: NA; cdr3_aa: CASSAGISTDTQYF; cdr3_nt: TGTGCCAGCAGCGCCGGGATTAGCACAGATACGCAGTATTTT
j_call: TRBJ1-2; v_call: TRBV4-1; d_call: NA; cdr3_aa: CASSQVGQGLDYTF; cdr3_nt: TGCGCCAGCAGCCAAGTTGGGCAGGGGCTAGACTACACCTTC
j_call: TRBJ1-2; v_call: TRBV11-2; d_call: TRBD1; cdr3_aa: CASTPGQGYGGYTF; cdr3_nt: TGTGCCAGCACCCCGGGACAGGGATACGGTGGCTACACCTTC